Listed below are T cell receptor beta chains from one sample, sequenced in a study of T-cell reconstitution after alpha-beta-depleted transplantation in children. TCRdb fed the PCR reads into MiXCR, producing one record per CDR3 protein. The sample carries about 340,000 distinct CDR3 sequences, 10% recorded once. The starting material was PBMCs from the stem cell graft donor, obtained from the stem cell graft. These receptors all stem from a human donor who donated a stem cell graft to a child with acute lymphoblastic leukemia. Each CDR3 is given with its conserved first and last residue. D genes are given only for firm matches. A row's size may be missing; if present it is once, few, many or a size class.

v_call	j_call	d_call	clone_size	cdr3_nt	cdr3_aa
TRBV4-3	TRBJ1-2	-	-	TGCGCCAGCAGCCAAGATGGTAGGGCCTCTGGCTACACCTTC	CASSQDGRASGYTF
TRBV28	TRBJ2-3	TRBD2	few	TGTGCCGGCGGGGCGGGAGGTAGCACTAGCACAGATACGCAGTATTTT	CAGGAGGSTSTDTQYF
TRBV28	TRBJ2-3	TRBD2	few	TGTGCCAGCAGTTCCCATGGGGCTAGCGGGAGTTACACAGATACGCAGTATTTT	CASSSHGASGSYTDTQYF
TRBV29-1	TRBJ2-7	-	few	TGCAGCGCCTATGATGGGGGGCAAATCTCCTACGAGCAGTACTTC	CSAYDGGQISYEQYF
TRBV5-1	TRBJ2-7	TRBD2	-	TGCGCCAGCAGCTTGTATAGCGGGAGAGCAAACGAGCAGTACTTC	CASSLYSGRANEQYF
TRBV28	TRBJ1-6	-	few	TGTGCCAGCAGTTCCTCAGGAATTTATAATTCACCCCTCCACTTT	CASSSSGIYNSPLHF
TRBV6-2/TRBV6-3	TRBJ1-1	TRBD1	-	TGTGCCAGCAGTTACAACAAGGGGGACAGGGCTACCTACACTGAAGCTTTCTTT	CASSYNKGDRATYTEAFF
TRBV5-1	TRBJ2-3	TRBD2	many	TGCGCCAGCAGCTTGGATACTAGCGGCACAGATACGCAGTATTTT	CASSLDTSGTDTQYF
TRBV7-8	TRBJ2-3	-	many	TGTGCCAGCAGCGACCGACTAGTATCGGATACGCAGTATTTT	CASSDRLVSDTQYF
TRBV12-3/TRBV12-4	TRBJ2-5	-	few	TGTGCCAGCAGTTTACATCCTTCGGCAGAAGAGACCCAGTACTTC	CASSLHPSAEETQYF
TRBV7-9	TRBJ2-1	-	-	TGTGCCAGCAGCTCCATGCATGAGCAGTTCTTC	CASSSMHEQFF
TRBV5-6	TRBJ2-1	-	-	TGTGCCAGCAGCTTGGGGCGGGGGCTTTTCTTC	CASSLGRGLFF
TRBV20-1	TRBJ2-3	-	-	TGCAGTGCTAGAGAATTACGCACAGATACGCAGTATTTT	CSARELRTDTQYF
TRBV5-1	TRBJ2-3	TRBD2	once	TGCGCCAGCAGCCCGACTAGCGCCAATACGCAGTATTTT	CASSPTSANTQYF
TRBV11-3	TRBJ2-7	TRBD1	many	TGTGCCAGCAGCTTAGGTGTCGGGACAGCTTCTGGCGAGCAGTACTTC	CASSLGVGTASGEQYF
TRBV7-8	TRBJ2-7	TRBD2	few	TGTGCCAGCAGCTCCGGGAGGGCCGGACACTTC	CASSSGRAGHF
TRBV19	TRBJ1-1	-	few	TGTGCCAGTAGTAGGGGGGAGGCGGTGAACACTGAAGCTTTCTTT	CASSRGEAVNTEAFF
TRBV6-2/TRBV6-3	TRBJ2-5	TRBD2	few	TGTGCCAGCGGGAGGGGAGTTGTGGAGACCCAGTACTTC	CASGRGVVETQYF
TRBV24-1	TRBJ2-1	-	few	TGTGCCACCAGTGAAAATAACCCCAGGTCTGGGTGGCAGTTCTTC	CATSENNPRSGWQFF
TRBV11-2	TRBJ1-4	-	-	TGTGCCAGCAGCTCACCAGGGGCCGGAGCAACTAATGAAAAACTGTTTTTT	CASSSPGAGATNEKLFF
TRBV7-2	TRBJ2-7	TRBD2	few	TGTGCCAGCAGCCAGTCTGGGGGAGGGCCTTACGAGCAGTACTTC	CASSQSGGGPYEQYF
TRBV30	TRBJ1-5	TRBD1	-	TGTGCCTGGAGTGTGAGGACAGGGGTAGGGGATCAGCCCCAGCATTTT	CAWSVRTGVGDQPQHF
TRBV20-1	TRBJ2-1	TRBD2	few	TGCAGTGCCGCGGGACTAGCTCACGAAGGATCCTACAATGAGCAGTTCTTC	CSAAGLAHEGSYNEQFF
TRBV12-3/TRBV12-4	TRBJ1-5	-	few	TGTGCCAGCAGTCTACCCATACAGGGAGGTAATCAGCCCCAGCATTTT	CASSLPIQGGNQPQHF
TRBV11-1	TRBJ2-3	TRBD2	-	TGTGCCAGCAGCTTAACTAGCGGGATATGGGCAGATACGCAGTATTTT	CASSLTSGIWADTQYF
TRBV11-2	TRBJ2-1	TRBD1	-	TGTGCCAGCAGCGGCCTCGGGGACAGGGCCCCCTACAATGAGCAGTTCTTC	CASSGLGDRAPYNEQFF
TRBV6-2/TRBV6-3	TRBJ2-3	TRBD1	-	TGTGCCAGCACCTCCGGGACAGGGGGCGCAGATACGCAGTATTTT	CASTSGTGGADTQYF
TRBV29-1	TRBJ1-1	-	many	TGCAGCGTTGAGGGCAGGGTGGCCACTGAAGCTTTCTTT	CSVEGRVATEAFF
TRBV9	TRBJ2-2	TRBD2	-	TGTGCCAGCAGCGTAGTAGGGGAGAGCGGGAGGGGCACCGGGGAGCTGTTTTTT	CASSVVGESGRGTGELFF
TRBV28	TRBJ2-6	-	-	TGTGCCAGCACCCAGAGGGCCTCTGGGGCCAACGTCCTGACTTTC	CASTQRASGANVLTF
TRBV29-1	TRBJ2-3	TRBD1	few	TGCAGCGTTGAACCGGGACAGCTTAGCACAGATACGCAGTATTTT	CSVEPGQLSTDTQYF
TRBV4-1	TRBJ2-7	TRBD2	few	TGCGCCAGCAGCCAAGCTAGCGGAGCCTACGAGCAGTACTTC	CASSQASGAYEQYF
TRBV4-3	TRBJ2-1	TRBD2	few	TGCGCCAGCAGCCAAGATAACCTAGCGGGAGTCGATGAGCAGTTCTTC	CASSQDNLAGVDEQFF
TRBV4-2	TRBJ2-3	TRBD1	-	TGTGCCAGCAGCCAAGAGTGGGTCAGGGGGTTGTCCGACTACACAGATACGCAGTATTTT	CASSQEWVRGLSDYTDTQYF
TRBV4-2	TRBJ2-5	-	few	TGTGCCAGCAGCCAAAGGCTAACCCAAGAGACCCAGTACTTC	CASSQRLTQETQYF
TRBV7-9	TRBJ2-1	TRBD2	many	TGTGCCAGCCCCCCACGGGAGGAGACCTACAATGAGCAGTTCTTC	CASPPREETYNEQFF
TRBV5-1	TRBJ1-5	-	few	TGCGCCAGCAGCGAAACGGACAGCTTCAATCAGCCCCAGCATTTT	CASSETDSFNQPQHF
TRBV20-1	TRBJ2-1	-	many	TGCAGTGCTGGGGGACTCAGGAGGAATGAGCAGTTCTTC	CSAGGLRRNEQFF
TRBV10-3	TRBJ2-7	-	many	TGTGCCATCAGTGAGTCTATCGGGCAGACTTACGAGCAGTACTTC	CAISESIGQTYEQYF
TRBV7-9	TRBJ2-7	TRBD2	-	TGTGCCAGCAGCCTCAGCGGGAGGGCCTGGGAGCAGTACTTC	CASSLSGRAWEQYF
TRBV6-5	TRBJ2-7	-	-	TGTGCCAGCAGTTACTCGCTGGCGGGTCTCTACGAGCAGTACTTC	CASSYSLAGLYEQYF
TRBV12-3/TRBV12-4	TRBJ1-2	TRBD1	few	TGTGCCAGCAGCTCGACAGGGCTGGGCTACACCTTC	CASSSTGLGYTF
TRBV20-1	TRBJ2-4	TRBD1	-	TGCAGTGCTAGGGCGACAGGGAGAAACATTCAGTACTTC	CSARATGRNIQYF
TRBV20-1	TRBJ2-3	-	few	TGCAGTGCTAGCGGCCAGGATATGACAGATACGCAGTATTTT	CSASGQDMTDTQYF
TRBV14	TRBJ2-1	-	few	TGTGCCACCAGCCGGGACTCCGGAGAGAATGAGCAGTTCTTC	CATSRDSGENEQFF
TRBV4-3	TRBJ2-3	TRBD2	-	TGCGCCAGCAGCCAAGTCCCCGGGGCTAGCGGGAGTGATACGCAGTATTTT	CASSQVPGASGSDTQYF
TRBV9	TRBJ1-1	TRBD1	-	TGTGCCAGCAGCCCGGGGGACAGGGAGTACGCTTTCTTT	CASSPGDREYAFF
TRBV24-1	TRBJ2-2	TRBD1	many	TGTGCCACCAGTGATCCTCCGGGACAGGGGGCGAACACCGGGGAGCTGTTTTTT	CATSDPPGQGANTGELFF
TRBV9	TRBJ2-3	-	-	TGTGCCAGCAGCGAGGGAGGAAGCACAGATACGCAGTATTTT	CASSEGGSTDTQYF
TRBV5-1	TRBJ2-5	-	many	TGCGCCAGCAGCTTGGCCGTATGGGGAGAGACCCAGTACTTC	CASSLAVWGETQYF
TRBV12-3/TRBV12-4	TRBJ1-6	TRBD1	few	TGTGCCAGCAGTATCGACAGGGGGTCTTCACCCCTCCACTTT	CASSIDRGSSPLHF
TRBV12-3/TRBV12-4	TRBJ2-5	-	few	TGTGCCAGCAGTCCTTGGCGGGCGGAGGGAGAGACCCAGTACTTC	CASSPWRAEGETQYF
TRBV20-1	TRBJ2-3	-	many	TGCAGTGCTAGAGCGGCGGGGGATACGCAGTATTTT	CSARAAGDTQYF
TRBV5-1	TRBJ2-7	-	-	TGCGCCAGCAGCTTGGCCTCTAGAACCTACGAGCAGTACTTC	CASSLASRTYEQYF
TRBV9	TRBJ2-7	TRBD2	many	TGTGCCAGCAGCGTAGGGCTAGCGGGAGGTACCTACGAGCAGTACTTC	CASSVGLAGGTYEQYF